The 25 T cell receptor beta chains listed next were all sequenced from one sample in a study of blood T cells in healthy people across ages. PCR was performed a second time for about 7 to 11 cycles using a sample-barcoded 5' primer and a J-beta primer mix. One entry per CDR3 protein, called by TCRdb with MiXCR from the 5' RACE reads. Among 700,000 to 850,000 distinct CDR3 sequences listed, under 40% were seen once. The source material was blood. The receptor source for this set is a man in his late teens or twenties in good health.

This clonotype is a singleton in its sample. This sequence joins TRBV12-3 or TRBV12-4 and TRBJ2-1; D is uncertain. CDR3 size: 13 residues. Trimming took off 5 bases at V and 5 bases at J, with 10 bases between the two ends. CDR3 nucleotides: TGTGCCAGCAGTAGGCAGGACCACAATGAGCAGTTCTTC. It encodes CASSRQDHNEQFF.

This clonotype was recorded a few times. The CDR3 loop is CASRRGLADNEQFF. The CDR3, as DNA: TGTGCCAGCAGGAGGGGACTAGCTGATAATGAGCAGTTCTTC. V gene TRBV12-3 or TRBV12-4 combines with J gene TRBJ2-1; 9 bases align to TRBD2. This CDR3 contains 14 residues. V was pared by 6 bases and J by 7 bases, with 7 bases of the junction left unmatched.

This clonotype was seen a few times. This rearrangement joins TRBV20-1 to TRBJ2-3; D not resolved. Between the trimmed V and J ends, which lost 0 bases and 1 base, there was a span of 17 bases. CDR3 length equals 17 residues. Germline assignment: CDR1 DFQATT and CDR2 SNEGSKA (reference sequence). CDR3 sequence (DNA): TGCAGTGCTAGAGATGCGGTCGAAACTTGGCGCACAGATACGCAGTATTTT. Amino acids: CSARDAVETWRTDTQYF.

The chain recombines TRBV4-1 with TRBJ2-1, with 7 bases that match TRBD1. J gave up 6 bases and V 5 bases, and 10 bases lay outside the gene matches. Germline V gives CDR1 MGHRA, CDR2 YSYEKL. The CDR3 has 15 residues. This CDR3 is CASSYPGTATNEQFF. The CDR3 DNA follows: TGCGCCAGCAGCTACCCCGGGACAGCGACCAATGAGCAGTTCTTC.

This clonotype showed up many times. CDR3 loop: CASSLDPGYQETQYF. DNA for the CDR3: TGCGCCAGCAGCCTAGATCCGGGTTACCAAGAGACCCAGTACTTC. The chain uses TRBV4-3 and TRBJ2-5; no reliable D call. This CDR3 comprises 15 residues. V was clipped by 4 bases and J by 0 bases, with 12 bases between them. The germline CDR1 and CDR2 sequences are LGHNA and YSLEER.

A few counts support this clonotype. The V call is TRBV7-9, the J call TRBJ1-6; a possible D gene is TRBD1 (6 bases). The CDR3 totals 16 residues. Trimming removed 6 bases from V and 9 bases from J, with 21 bases in between. Germline CDR1 reads SEHNR; CDR2 reads FQNEAQ (reference sequence). This chain's CDR3 is CASSPPNRASGSPLHF. As DNA, the CDR3 is TGTGCCAGCAGTCCGCCTAACAGGGCTTCTGGTTCACCCCTCCACTTT. Combining the CDR3 with reference TRBV7-9 and TRBJ1-6 gives the whole variable domain DTGVSQNPRHKITKRGQNVTFRCDPISEHNRLYWYRQTLGQGPEFLTYFQNEAQLEKSRLLSDRFSAERPKGSFSTLEIQRTEQGDSAMYLCASSPPNRASGSPLHFGNGTRLTVT.

As regards this clonotype: A much larger clone lies one base from this, so it may be a read error. The CDR3 region is CAGSQEIAGTGNEQFF. In DNA, the CDR3 is TGTGCCGGCAGCCAAGAAATTGCCGGGACAGGCAATGAGCAGTTCTTC. The rearrangement links TRBV14 to TRBJ2-1; 8 bases are shared with TRBD1. CDR1 and CDR2 from the germline V gene are SGHDN and FVKESK. The CDR3 has 16 residues.

The genes are TRBV27 and TRBJ2-6, with TRBD1 as a possible D gene (6 bases). Trimming took 3 bases from V and 0 from J, leaving 15 bases between them. This CDR3 contains 18 residues. CDR1 MNHEY and CDR2 SMNVEV come from the germline V gene (reference sequence). CDR3 coding DNA: TGTGCCAGCAGTTTGTTCCCCCGACAGGACTCTGGGGCCAACGTCCTGACTTTC. Translated, it gives CASSLFPRQDSGANVLTF.

A note on this clonotype: One base away lies a much larger clone, so this may be a sequencing read error. V gene TRBV7-2 combines with J gene TRBJ1-2, with TRBD1 as a possible D gene (5 bases). Germline V lookup: CDR1 SGHTA, CDR2 FQGNSA. V gave up 8 bases and J gave up 2 bases, with 18 bases separating them. CDR3 length: 15 amino acids. The CDR3, as DNA: TGTGCCAGCGGCCTAAGTAGACAGAACAACTATGGCTACACCTTC. The encoded protein is CASGLSRQNNYGYTF.

This clonotype occurred a few times. V and J are TRBV3-1 and TRBJ2-5; D remains unclear. The CDR3 length is 13 residues. Germline CDR1 reads LGHDT; CDR2 reads YNNKEL (reference sequence). V shed 0 bases and J shed 2 bases, with 4 bases lying between them. The CDR3 region has the DNA TGTGCCAGCAGCCAAGAGCCTCAAGAGACCCAGTACTTC. It yields the protein CASSQEPQETQYF.

This clonotype was seen a few times. The chain carries TRBV20-1 and TRBJ1-2; perhaps TRBD1 as D (5 bases). The CDR3 sequence is 16 residues long. In germline, CDR1 is DFQATT, CDR2 SNEGSKA (reference sequence). V lost 0 bases to trimming and J lost 4 bases, with 18 bases between them. CDR3: CSARDLVAGPGYGYTF. The CDR3 region has the DNA TGCAGTGCTAGAGATTTGGTGGCGGGGCCGGGCTATGGCTACACCTTC.

This clonotype has a handful of counts. The V gene is TRBV6-2 or TRBV6-3, the J gene TRBJ2-5; TRBD1 is a possible D gene (6 bases). V lost 6 bases, J lost 0 bases, and 14 bases lay in between. CDR3 length: 15 residues. CDR1 MNHEY and CDR2 SVGEGT come from the germline V gene. The CDR3 DNA is TGTGCCAGCAGGCCGAGTGGGACATACCAAGAGACCCAGTACTTC. Amino acid sequence: CASRPSGTYQETQYF.

About this clonotype: A much bigger clone sits one base away, suggesting this may be a read error. DNA of the CDR3: TGCGCCAGCAGCCAAGCTAGCGGGGGGCATGAGACCCAGTACTTC. Translating it yields CASSQASGGHETQYF. The gene calls are TRBV4-3 and TRBJ2-7; 11 positions agree with TRBD2. With the DNA end fitting TRBJ2-5 better, the J assignment may be wrong. The germline V gene has CDR1 LGHNA and CDR2 YSLEER. The CDR3 has 15 residues.

This clonotype was seen a handful of times. The gene calls are TRBV12-3 or TRBV12-4 and TRBJ2-5; the match to TRBD1 covers 8 bases. This CDR3 is 14 amino acids long. J lost 1 base, V lost 6 bases, and 4 bases had no gene match. The DNA of the CDR3 is TGTGCCAGCAGAAAAACAGGGGGCCAAGAGACCCAGTACTTC. This encodes CASRKTGGQETQYF.

For this clonotype: The germline gene is not matched at one end of the junction; a read error may be the cause. The chain couples TRBV12-3 or TRBV12-4 to TRBJ1-6; 10 bases map to TRBD1. The CDR3 totals 15 residues. The CDR3, as DNA: TGTGCCAGTAGTTCCGGGACAGGGGTTTGGTCATCCCTCCACTTT. Its translation: CASSSGTGVWSSLHF.

The chain uses TRBV6-2 or TRBV6-3 and TRBJ2-5; unclear D gene. CDR3 length: 14 residues. Germline CDR1 is MNHEY and CDR2 is SVGEGT. Trimming shortened V by 5 bases and J by 1 base, and 11 bases separated the two germline ends. The CDR3 DNA is TGTGCCAGCAGTGAAGGCAGTCTCCAAGAGACCCAGTACTTC. This gives the protein CASSEGSLQETQYF.

This clonotype was counted between two and nine times. The V and J genes are TRBV30 and TRBJ2-1; 8 nucleotides line up with TRBD1. Germline V gene lookup returns CDR1 GTSNPN and CDR2 SVGIG (reference sequence). Trimming removed 0 bases from V and 5 bases from J; junction bases left unmatched: 6. The CDR3 runs to 15 residues. CDR3 loop: CAWSVTTGGNNEQFF. In nucleotides, the CDR3 is TGTGCCTGGAGTGTAACTACAGGGGGTAACAATGAGCAGTTCTTC. The full variable domain, in which reference TRBV30 and TRBJ2-1 provide the parts outside the CDR3, is SQTIHQWPATLVQPVGSPLSLECTVEGTSNPNLYWYRQAAGRGLQLLFYSVGIGQISSEVPQNLSASRPQDRQFILSSKKLLLSDSGFYLCAWSVTTGGNNEQFFGPGTRLTVL.

V usage is TRBV10-3 and J usage is TRBJ2-7, with no clear D. CDR1 and CDR2 (germline): ENHRY, SYGVKD. V lost 4 bases and J lost 0, with 16 bases in between. The length of the CDR3 is 16 residues. The CDR3, as DNA: TGTGCCATCAGTGCCCAATTGAGCAGCCACTCCTACGAGCAGTACTTC. It codes for CAISAQLSSHSYEQYF.

Notes on this clonotype: This could be a read error, since a much larger clone is one nucleotide away. This chain connects TRBV6-1 to TRBJ2-5; D is uncertain. The DNA end lines up better with TRBJ2-1; the J call may be wrong. Germline-derived CDR1 and CDR2 are MNHNS and SASEGT. There are 14 residues in the CDR3. The CDR3, as DNA: TGTGCCACCCTAGAGCACAGACGACAAGAGACCCAGTTCTTC. This gives the protein CATLEHRRQETQFF.

The rearrangement uses TRBV4-3 and TRBJ1-1; D remains unclear. Germline assignment: CDR1 LGHNA and CDR2 YSLEER. CDR3 size: 15 residues. Trimming cost V 1 base and J 2 bases, with 11 bases left between them. As DNA, the CDR3 is TGCGCCAGCAGCCAAGTCATAGCAGGAAACACTGAAGCTTTCTTT. Translation gives CASSQVIAGNTEAFF.

The gene calls are TRBV20-1 and TRBJ1-2; D gene uncertain. The CDR3 sequence is 13 residues long. Germline V gene data show CDR1 as DFQATT and CDR2 as SNEGSKA (reference sequence). Trimming cost V 6 bases and J 2 bases, with 13 bases left between them. CDR3 residues: CSARANSNYGYTF. As DNA, the CDR3 is TGCAGTGCGCGGGCCAACTCAAACTATGGCTACACCTTC.

Remarks on this clonotype: A much larger clone differs by one base, so this may be a read error. The chain links TRBV12-3 or TRBV12-4 to TRBJ2-1; no clear D. The CDR3 length is 13 residues. The CDR3 loop is CAGSYPKVGQQFF. The CDR3, as DNA: TGTGCCGGCAGTTATCCCAAAGTTGGACAGCAGTTCTTC.

The chain couples TRBV7-2 to TRBJ2-5; 10 nucleotides match TRBD2. Germline assignment: CDR1 SGHTA and CDR2 FQGNSA. This CDR3 contains 15 residues. The junction had 7 bases not matched to a gene; V was cut back by 5 bases and J by 4 bases. The CDR3 nucleotides are TGTGCCAGCAGCATACTAGCGGGGAGTGGAGAGACCCAGTACTTC. Its translation: CASSILAGSGETQYF.

This clonotype occurred a few times. This sequence joins TRBV20-1 and TRBJ2-6; D remains ambiguous. The CDR3 has 13 residues. Germline CDR1 DFQATT, CDR2 SNEGSKA (reference sequence). Trimming took 4 bases from V and 1 from J, leaving 5 bases between them. The CDR3 bases are TGCAGTGCTACGGATTCTGGGGCCAACGTCCTGACTTTC. It specifies CSATDSGANVLTF.

This clonotype was found a few times. J is TRBJ2-3 and V is TRBV6-5; 9 bases are a match to TRBD2. V shed 1 base, J shed 2 bases, and the junction held 7 bases outside the gene matches. The CDR3 covers 17 residues. Germline lookup yields CDR1 MNHEY and CDR2 SVGAGI. The CDR3 region has the DNA TGTGCCAGCAGTTACTTCGGGACTAGCCAAGACACAGATACGCAGTATTTT. It is translated as CASSYFGTSQDTDTQYF.